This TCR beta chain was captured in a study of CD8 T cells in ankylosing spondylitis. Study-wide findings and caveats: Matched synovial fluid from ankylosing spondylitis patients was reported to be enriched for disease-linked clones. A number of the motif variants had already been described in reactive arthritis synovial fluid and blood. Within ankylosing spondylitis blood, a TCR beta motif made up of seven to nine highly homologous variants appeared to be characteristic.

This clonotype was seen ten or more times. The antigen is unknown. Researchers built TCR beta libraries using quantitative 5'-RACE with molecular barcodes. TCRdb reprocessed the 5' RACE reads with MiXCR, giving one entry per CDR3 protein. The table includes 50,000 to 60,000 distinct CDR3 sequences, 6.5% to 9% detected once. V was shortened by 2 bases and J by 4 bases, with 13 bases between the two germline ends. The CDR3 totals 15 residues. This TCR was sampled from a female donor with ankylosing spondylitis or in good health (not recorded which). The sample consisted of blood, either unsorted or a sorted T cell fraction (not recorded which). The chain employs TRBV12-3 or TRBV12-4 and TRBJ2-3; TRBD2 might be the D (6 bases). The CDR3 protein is CASSLRMGGADTQYF. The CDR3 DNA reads TGTGCCAGCAGTTTAAGGATGGGAGGAGCAGATACGCAGTATTTT.